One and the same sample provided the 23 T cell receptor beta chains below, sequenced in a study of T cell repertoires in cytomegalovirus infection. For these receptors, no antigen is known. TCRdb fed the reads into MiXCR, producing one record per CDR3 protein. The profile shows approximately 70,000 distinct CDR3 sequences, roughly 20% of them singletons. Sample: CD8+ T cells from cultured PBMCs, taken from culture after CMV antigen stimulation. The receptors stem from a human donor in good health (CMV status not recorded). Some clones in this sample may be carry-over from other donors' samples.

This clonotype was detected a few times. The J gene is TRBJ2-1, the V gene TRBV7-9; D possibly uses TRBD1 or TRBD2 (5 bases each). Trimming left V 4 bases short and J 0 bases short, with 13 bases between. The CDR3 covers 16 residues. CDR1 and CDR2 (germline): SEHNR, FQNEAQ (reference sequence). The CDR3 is CASSYPGRNSYNEQFF. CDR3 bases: TGTGCCAGCAGCTATCCGGGACGGAACTCCTACAATGAGCAGTTCTTC.

Here the CDR3 reads CASSIRTLDSNQPQHF. CDR3 DNA: TGTGCCAGTAGTATTAGGACCCTGGATAGCAATCAGCCCCAGCATTTT. This chain connects TRBV19 to TRBJ1-5; no definite D call. Germline CDR1 LNHDA, CDR2 SQIVND (reference sequence). V was cut by 3 bases and J by 0 bases, with 12 bases left in between. This CDR3 is built from 16 residues.

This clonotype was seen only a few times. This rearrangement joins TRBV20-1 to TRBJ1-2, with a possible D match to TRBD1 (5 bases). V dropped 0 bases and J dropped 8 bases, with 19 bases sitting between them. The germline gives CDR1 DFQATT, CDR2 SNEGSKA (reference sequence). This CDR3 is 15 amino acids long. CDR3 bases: TGCAGTGCTAGAGAATCGGGACTAAATAGACTAGGCTACACCTTC. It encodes CSARESGLNRLGYTF.

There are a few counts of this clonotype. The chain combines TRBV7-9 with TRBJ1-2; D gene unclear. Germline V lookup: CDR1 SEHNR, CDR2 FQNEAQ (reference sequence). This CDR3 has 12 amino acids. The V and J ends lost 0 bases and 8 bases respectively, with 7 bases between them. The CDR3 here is CASSLAGKGYTF. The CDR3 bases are TGTGCCAGCAGCTTAGCAGGGAAAGGCTACACCTTC.

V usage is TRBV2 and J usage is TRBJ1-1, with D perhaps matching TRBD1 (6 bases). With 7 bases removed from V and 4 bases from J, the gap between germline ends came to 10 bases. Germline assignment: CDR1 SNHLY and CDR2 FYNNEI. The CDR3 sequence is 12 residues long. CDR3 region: CASKGRGTEAFF. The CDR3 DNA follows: TGTGCCAGCAAAGGCAGGGGCACTGAAGCTTTCTTT.

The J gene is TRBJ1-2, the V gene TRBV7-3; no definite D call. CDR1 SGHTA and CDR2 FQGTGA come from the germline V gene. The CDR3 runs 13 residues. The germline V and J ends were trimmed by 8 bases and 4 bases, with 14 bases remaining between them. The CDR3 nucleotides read TGTGCCAGCCCCGGTCTAAGAAGCTATGGCTACACCTTC. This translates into CASPGLRSYGYTF.

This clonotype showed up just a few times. CDR3 region: CASSLSVGVTEAFF. CDR3 DNA sequence: TGTGCCAGCAGTTTATCGGTGGGGGTAACTGAAGCTTTCTTT. The chain is built from TRBV27 and TRBJ1-1; the D gene is possibly TRBD1 (5 bases). Trimming pared 0 bases from V and 5 bases from J, leaving 10 bases between. The CDR3 sequence is 14 residues long. In germline, CDR1 is MNHEY, CDR2 SMNVEV (reference sequence).

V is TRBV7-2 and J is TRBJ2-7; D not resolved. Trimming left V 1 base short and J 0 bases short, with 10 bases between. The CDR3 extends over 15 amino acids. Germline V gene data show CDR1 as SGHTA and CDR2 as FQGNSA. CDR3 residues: CASSLVPGSSYEQYF. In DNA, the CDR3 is TGTGCCAGCAGCTTAGTCCCAGGTAGCTCCTACGAGCAGTACTTC.

The CDR3 reads CASSGRGTGGSYEQYF. CDR3 nucleotides: TGTGCCAGCAGCGGGAGGGGCACGGGAGGGTCCTACGAGCAGTACTTC. The V call is TRBV7-9, the J call TRBJ2-7; 8 bases fit TRBD2. Per germline, CDR1 SEHNR and CDR2 FQNEAQ (reference sequence). This CDR3 is 16 amino acids long. The V gene end was trimmed by 5 bases and the J gene end by 1 base; junction bases not matched to a gene: 10.

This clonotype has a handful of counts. CDR3 loop: CASSPGGNEQFF. The CDR3 region has the DNA TGTGCCAGCAGCCCCGGCGGCAATGAGCAGTTCTTC. The gene calls are TRBV7-8 and TRBJ2-1; D ambiguous. The length of the CDR3 is 12 residues. Trimming left V 5 bases short and J 6 bases short, with 8 bases between. The germline V gene encodes CDR1 SGHVS and CDR2 FQNEAQ. Combining the CDR3 with reference TRBV7-8 and TRBJ2-1 gives the whole variable domain GAGVSQSPRYKVAKRGQDVALRCDPISGHVSLFWYQQALGQGPEFLTYFQNEAQLDKSGLPSDRFFAERPEGSVSTLKIQRTQQEDSAVYLCASSPGGNEQFFGPGTRLTVL.

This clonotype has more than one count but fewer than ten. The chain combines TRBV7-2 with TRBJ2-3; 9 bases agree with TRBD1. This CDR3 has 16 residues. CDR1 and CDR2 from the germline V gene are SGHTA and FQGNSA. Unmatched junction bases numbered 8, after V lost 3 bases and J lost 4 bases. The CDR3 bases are TGTGCCAGCAGCTTTCTGGGACAGGGTTACCCAGATACGCAGTATTTT. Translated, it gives CASSFLGQGYPDTQYF. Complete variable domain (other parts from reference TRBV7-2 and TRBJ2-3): GAGVSQSPSNKVTEKGKDVELRCDPISGHTALYWYRQSLGQGLEFLIYFQGNSAPDKSGLPSDRFSAERTGGSVSTLTIQRTQQEDSAVYLCASSFLGQGYPDTQYFGPGTRLTVL.

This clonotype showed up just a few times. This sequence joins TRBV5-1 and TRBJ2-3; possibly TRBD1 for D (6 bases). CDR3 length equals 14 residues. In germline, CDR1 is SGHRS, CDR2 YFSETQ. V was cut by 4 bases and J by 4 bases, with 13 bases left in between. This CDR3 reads CASSGTGLPDTQYF. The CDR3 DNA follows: TGCGCCAGCAGCGGAACAGGGCTCCCAGATACGCAGTATTTT.

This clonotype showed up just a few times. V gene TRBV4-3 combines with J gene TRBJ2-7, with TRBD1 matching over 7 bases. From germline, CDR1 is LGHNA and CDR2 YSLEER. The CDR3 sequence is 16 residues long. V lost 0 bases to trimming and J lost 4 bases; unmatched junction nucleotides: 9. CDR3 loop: CASSQDRDRVIYEQYF. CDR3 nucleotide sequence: TGCGCCAGCAGCCAAGATAGGGACAGAGTAATTTACGAGCAGTACTTC.

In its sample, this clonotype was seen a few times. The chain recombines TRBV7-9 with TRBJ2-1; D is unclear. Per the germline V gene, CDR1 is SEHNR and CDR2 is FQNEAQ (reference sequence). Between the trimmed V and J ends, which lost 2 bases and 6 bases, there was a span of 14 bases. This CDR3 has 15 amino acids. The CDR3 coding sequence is TGTGCCAGCAGCTTATATAACGGTGAAACCAATGAGCAGTTCTTC. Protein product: CASSLYNGETNEQFF. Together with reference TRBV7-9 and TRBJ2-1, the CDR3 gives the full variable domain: DTGVSQNPRHKITKRGQNVTFRCDPISEHNRLYWYRQTLGQGPEFLTYFQNEAQLEKSRLLSDRFSAERPKGSFSTLEIQRTEQGDSAMYLCASSLYNGETNEQFFGPGTRLTVL.

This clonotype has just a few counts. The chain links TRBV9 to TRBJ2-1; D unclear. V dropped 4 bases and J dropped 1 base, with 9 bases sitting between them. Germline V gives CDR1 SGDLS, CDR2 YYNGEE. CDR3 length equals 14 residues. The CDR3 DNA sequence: TGTGCCAGCAGCCCAGAGGATTCCTACAATGAGCAGTTCTTC. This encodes CASSPEDSYNEQFF. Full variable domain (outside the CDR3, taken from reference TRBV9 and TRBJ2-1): DSGVTQTPKHLITATGQRVTLRCSPRSGDLSVYWYQQSLDQGLQFLIQYYNGEERAKGNILERFSAQQFPDLHSELNLSSLELGDSALYFCASSPEDSYNEQFFGPGTRLTVL.

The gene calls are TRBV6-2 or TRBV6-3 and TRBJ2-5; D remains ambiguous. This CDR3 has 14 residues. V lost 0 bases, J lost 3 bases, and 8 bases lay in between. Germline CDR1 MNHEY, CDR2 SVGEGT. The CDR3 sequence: CASSYSIWEETQYF. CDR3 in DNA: TGTGCCAGCAGTTACTCGATATGGGAAGAGACCCAGTACTTC.

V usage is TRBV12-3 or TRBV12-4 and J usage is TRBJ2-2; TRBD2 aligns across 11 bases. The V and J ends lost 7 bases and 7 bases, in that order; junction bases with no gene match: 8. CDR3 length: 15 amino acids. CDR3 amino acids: CASTVAGGFIGELFF. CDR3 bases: TGTGCCAGCACCGTAGCGGGGGGGTTCATCGGGGAGCTGTTTTTT.

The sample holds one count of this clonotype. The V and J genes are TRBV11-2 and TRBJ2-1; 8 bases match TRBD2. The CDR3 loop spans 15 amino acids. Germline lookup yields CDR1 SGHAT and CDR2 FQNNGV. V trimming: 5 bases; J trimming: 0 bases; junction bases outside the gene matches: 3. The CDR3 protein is CASSPAGGSYNEQFF. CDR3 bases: TGTGCCAGCAGCCCCGCGGGGGGCTCCTACAATGAGCAGTTCTTC.

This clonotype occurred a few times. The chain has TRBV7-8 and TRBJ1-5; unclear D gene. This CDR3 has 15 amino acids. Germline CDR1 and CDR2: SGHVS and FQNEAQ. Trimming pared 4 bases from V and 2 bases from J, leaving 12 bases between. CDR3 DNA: TGTGCCAGCAGCTCGAGCGGCGCCGGCAATCAGCCCCAGCATTTT. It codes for CASSSSGAGNQPQHF.

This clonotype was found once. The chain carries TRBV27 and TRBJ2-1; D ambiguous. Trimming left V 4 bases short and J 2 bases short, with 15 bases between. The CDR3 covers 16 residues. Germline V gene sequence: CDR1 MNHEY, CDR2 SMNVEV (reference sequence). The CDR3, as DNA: TGTGCCAGCAGTTCCCCCTTGACTGGAGCCTACAATGAGCAGTTCTTC. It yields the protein CASSSPLTGAYNEQFF.

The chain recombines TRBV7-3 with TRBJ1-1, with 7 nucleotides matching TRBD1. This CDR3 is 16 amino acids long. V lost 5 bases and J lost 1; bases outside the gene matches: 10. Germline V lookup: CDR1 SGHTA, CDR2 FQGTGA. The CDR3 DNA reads TGTGCCAGCAGCCTCCTGGCAGGGGGGAAGAACACTGAAGCTTTCTTT. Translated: CASSLLAGGKNTEAFF.

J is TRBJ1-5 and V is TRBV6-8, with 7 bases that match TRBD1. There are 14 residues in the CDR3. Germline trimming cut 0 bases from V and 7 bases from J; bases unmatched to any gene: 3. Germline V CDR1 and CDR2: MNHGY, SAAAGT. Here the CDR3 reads CASSYSGGGQPQHF. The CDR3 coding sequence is TGTGCCAGCAGTTACTCAGGGGGCGGCCAGCCCCAGCATTTT.

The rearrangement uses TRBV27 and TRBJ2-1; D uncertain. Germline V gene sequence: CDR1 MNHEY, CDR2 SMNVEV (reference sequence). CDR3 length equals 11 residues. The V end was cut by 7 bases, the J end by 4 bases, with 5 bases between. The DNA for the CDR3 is TGTGCCAGCACCTCTTACAATGAGCAGTTCTTC. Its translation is CASTSYNEQFF.